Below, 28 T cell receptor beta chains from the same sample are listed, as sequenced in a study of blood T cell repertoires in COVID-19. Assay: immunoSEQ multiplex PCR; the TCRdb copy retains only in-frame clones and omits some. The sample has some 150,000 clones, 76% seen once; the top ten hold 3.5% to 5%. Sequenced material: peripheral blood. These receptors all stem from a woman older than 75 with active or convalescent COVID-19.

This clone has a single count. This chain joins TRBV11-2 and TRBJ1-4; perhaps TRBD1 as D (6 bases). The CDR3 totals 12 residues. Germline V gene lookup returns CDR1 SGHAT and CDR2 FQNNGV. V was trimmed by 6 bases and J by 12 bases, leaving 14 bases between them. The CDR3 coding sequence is TGTGCCAGCAGAACAACAGGGAGAGAACTGTTTTTT. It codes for CASRTTGRELFF.

CDR3 protein: CASSSWLNTEAFF. The CDR3 bases are TGTGCCAGCAGTTCTTGGCTGAACACTGAAGCTTTCTTT. V gene TRBV12-3 or TRBV12-4 combines with J gene TRBJ1-1, with no clear D. Trimming stripped 4 bases from V and 0 bases from J, with 6 bases between. This CDR3 is built from 13 residues.

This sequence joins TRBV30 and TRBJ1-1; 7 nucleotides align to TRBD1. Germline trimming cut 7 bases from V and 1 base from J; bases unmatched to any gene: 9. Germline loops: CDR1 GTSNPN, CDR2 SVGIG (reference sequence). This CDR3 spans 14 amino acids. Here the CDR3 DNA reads TGTGCCTACCAACAGGGGTTGGCGAACACTGAAGCTTTCTTT. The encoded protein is CAYQQGLANTEAFF.

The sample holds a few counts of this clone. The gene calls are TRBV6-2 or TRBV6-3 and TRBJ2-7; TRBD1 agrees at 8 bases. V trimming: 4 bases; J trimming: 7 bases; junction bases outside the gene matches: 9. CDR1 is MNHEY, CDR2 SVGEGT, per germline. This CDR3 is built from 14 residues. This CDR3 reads CASSLGQVNREQYF. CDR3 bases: TGTGCCAGCAGTTTGGGACAGGTTAATCGGGAGCAGTACTTC.

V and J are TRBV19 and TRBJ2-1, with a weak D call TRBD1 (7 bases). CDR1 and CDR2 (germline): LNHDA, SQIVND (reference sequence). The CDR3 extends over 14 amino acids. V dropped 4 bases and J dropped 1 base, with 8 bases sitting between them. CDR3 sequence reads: CASSTGGSYNEQFF. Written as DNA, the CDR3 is TGTGCCAGTAGTACAGGGGGGTCCTACAATGAGCAGTTCTTC.

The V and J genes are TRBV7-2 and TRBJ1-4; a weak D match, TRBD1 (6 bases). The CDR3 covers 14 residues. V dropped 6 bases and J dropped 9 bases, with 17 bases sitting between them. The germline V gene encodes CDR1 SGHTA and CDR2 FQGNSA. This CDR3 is CASSSTGHLKKLFF. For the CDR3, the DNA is TGTGCCAGCAGTTCCACGGGACATCTAAAAAAACTGTTTTTT.

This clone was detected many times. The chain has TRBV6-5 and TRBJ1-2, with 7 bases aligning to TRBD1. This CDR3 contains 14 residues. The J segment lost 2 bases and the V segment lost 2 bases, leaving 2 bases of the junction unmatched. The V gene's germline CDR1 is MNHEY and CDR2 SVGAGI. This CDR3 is CASSYGRGNYGYTF. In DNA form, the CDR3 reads TGTGCCAGCAGTTACGGCAGGGGGAACTATGGCTACACCTTC.

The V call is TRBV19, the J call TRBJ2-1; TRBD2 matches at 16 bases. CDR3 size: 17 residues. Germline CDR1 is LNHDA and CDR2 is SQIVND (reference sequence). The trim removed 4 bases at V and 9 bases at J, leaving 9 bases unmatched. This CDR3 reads CASSRGLAGGPLSEQFF. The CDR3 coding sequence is TGTGCCAGTAGTAGGGGACTAGCGGGGGGGCCCTTGAGTGAGCAGTTCTTC.

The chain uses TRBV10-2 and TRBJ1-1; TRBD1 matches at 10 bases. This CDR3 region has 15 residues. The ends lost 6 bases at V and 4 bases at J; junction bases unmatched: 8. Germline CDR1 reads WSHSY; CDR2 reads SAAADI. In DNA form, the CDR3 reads TGCGCCAGCAGAGGAGGGACAGGGGCGACCACTGAAGCTTTCTTT. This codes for CASRGGTGATTEAFF.

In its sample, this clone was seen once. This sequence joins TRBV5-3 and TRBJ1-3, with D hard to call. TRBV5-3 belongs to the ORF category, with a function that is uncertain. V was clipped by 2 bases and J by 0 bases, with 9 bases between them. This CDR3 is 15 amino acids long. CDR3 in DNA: TGTGCCAGAAGCTTTTTTCAGGTCTCTGGAAACACCATATATTTT. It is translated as CARSFFQVSGNTIYF.

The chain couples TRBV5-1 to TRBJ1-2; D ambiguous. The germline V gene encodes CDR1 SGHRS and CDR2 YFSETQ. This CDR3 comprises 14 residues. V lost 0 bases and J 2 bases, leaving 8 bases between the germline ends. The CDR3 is CASSLEGGNYGYTF. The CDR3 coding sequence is TGCGCCAGCAGCTTGGAAGGAGGGAACTATGGCTACACCTTC.

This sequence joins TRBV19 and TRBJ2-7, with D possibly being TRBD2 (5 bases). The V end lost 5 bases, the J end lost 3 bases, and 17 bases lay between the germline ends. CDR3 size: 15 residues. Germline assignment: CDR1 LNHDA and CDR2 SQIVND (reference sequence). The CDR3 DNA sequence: TGTGCCAGTAGTCCACCGGGGTCCTTAATCTACGAGCAGTACTTC. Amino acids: CASSPPGSLIYEQYF.

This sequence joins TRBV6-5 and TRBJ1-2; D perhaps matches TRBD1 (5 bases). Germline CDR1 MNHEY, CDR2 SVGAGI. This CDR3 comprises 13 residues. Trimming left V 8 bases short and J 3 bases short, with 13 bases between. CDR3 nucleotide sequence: TGTGCCAGCTCCACCGGGGGGGACTATGGCTACACCTTC. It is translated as CASSTGGDYGYTF.

DNA for the CDR3: TGTGCCAGCAGCCAAAAAGGCGGATACACTGAAGCTTTCTTT. Its protein is CASSQKGGYTEAFF. The rearrangement links TRBV14 to TRBJ1-1; no clear D. The germline V gene encodes CDR1 SGHDN and CDR2 FVKESK. Trimming shortened V by 2 bases and J by 3 bases, and 10 bases separated the two germline ends. This CDR3 has 14 amino acids.

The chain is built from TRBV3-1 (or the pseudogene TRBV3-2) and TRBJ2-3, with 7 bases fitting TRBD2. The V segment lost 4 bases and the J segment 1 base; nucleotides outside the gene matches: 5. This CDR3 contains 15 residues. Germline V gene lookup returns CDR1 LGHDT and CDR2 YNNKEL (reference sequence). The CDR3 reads CASSLQRGGTDTQYF. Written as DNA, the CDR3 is TGTGCCAGCAGCCTCCAGCGGGGTGGCACAGATACGCAGTATTTT.

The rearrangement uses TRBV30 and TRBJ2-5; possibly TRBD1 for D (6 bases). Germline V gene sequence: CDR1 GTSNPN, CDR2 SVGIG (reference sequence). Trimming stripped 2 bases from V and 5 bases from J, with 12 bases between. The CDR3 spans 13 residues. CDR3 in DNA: TGTGCCTGGAGTTCTAACGACAGGGAGACCCAGTACTTC. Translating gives CAWSSNDRETQYF. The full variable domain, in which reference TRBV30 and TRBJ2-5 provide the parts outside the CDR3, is SQTIHQWPATLVQPVGSPLSLECTVEGTSNPNLYWYRQAAGRGLQLLFYSVGIGQISSEVPQNLSASRPQDRQFILSSKKLLLSDSGFYLCAWSSNDRETQYFGPGTRLLVL.

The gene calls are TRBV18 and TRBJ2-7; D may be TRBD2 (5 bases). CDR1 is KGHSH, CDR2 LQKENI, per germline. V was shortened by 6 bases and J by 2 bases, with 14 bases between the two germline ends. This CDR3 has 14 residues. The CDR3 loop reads CASSPDGNTYEQYF. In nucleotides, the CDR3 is TGTGCCAGCTCGCCGGACGGGAATACCTACGAGCAGTACTTC.

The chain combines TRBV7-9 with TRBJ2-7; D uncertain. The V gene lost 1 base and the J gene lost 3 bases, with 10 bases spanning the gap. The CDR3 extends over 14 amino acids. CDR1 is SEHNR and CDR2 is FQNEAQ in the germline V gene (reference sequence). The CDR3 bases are TGTGCCAGCAGCTTAGAATACGGTCTCTACGAGCAGTACTTC. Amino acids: CASSLEYGLYEQYF.

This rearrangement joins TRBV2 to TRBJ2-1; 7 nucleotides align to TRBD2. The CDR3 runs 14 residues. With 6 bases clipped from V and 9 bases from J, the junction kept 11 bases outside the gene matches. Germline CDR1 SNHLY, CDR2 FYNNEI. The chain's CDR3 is CASRAGLPNFEQFF. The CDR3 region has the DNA TGTGCCAGCAGAGCGGGACTCCCGAATTTTGAGCAGTTCTTC.

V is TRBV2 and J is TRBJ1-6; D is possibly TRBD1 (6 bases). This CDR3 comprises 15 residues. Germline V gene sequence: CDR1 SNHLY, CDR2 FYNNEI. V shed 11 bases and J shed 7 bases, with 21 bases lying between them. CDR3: CARQVYRVTNSPLHF. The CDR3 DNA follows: TGTGCCCGCCAGGTCTACAGGGTAACGAATTCACCCCTCCACTTT.

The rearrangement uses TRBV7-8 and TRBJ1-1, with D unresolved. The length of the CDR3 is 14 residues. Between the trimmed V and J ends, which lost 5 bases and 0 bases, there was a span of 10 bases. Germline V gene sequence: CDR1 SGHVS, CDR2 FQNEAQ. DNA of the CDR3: TGTGCCAGCAGCCCCGAGGCGGTGAACACTGAAGCTTTCTTT. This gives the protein CASSPEAVNTEAFF. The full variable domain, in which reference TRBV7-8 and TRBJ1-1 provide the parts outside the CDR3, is GAGVSQSPRYKVAKRGQDVALRCDPISGHVSLFWYQQALGQGPEFLTYFQNEAQLDKSGLPSDRFFAERPEGSVSTLKIQRTQQEDSAVYLCASSPEAVNTEAFFGQGTRLTVV.

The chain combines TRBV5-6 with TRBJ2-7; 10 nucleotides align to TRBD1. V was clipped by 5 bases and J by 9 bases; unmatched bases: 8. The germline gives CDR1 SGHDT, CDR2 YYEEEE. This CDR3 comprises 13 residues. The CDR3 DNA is TGTGCCAGCAGTCAGGGACAGGGGATCGGGCAGTACTTC. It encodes CASSQGQGIGQYF. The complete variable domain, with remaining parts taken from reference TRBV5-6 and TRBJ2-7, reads DAGVTQSPTHLIKTRGQQVTLRCSPKSGHDTVSWYQQALGQGPQFIFQYYEEEERQRGNFPDRFSGHQFPNYSSELNVNALLLGDSALYLCASSQGQGIGQYFGPGTRLTVT.

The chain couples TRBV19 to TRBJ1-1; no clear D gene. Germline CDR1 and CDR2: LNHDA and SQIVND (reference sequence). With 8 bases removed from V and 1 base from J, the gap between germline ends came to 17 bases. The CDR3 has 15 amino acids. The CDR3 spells CASLSSTLGNTEAFF. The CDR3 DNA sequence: TGTGCCAGTCTAAGCAGCACACTAGGGAACACTGAAGCTTTCTTT.

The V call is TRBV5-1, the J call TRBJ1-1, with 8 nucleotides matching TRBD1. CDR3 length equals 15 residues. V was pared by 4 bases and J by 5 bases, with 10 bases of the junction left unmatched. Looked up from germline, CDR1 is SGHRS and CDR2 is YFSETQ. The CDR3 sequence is CASSQATGVGTEAFF. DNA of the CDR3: TGCGCCAGCAGCCAAGCGACAGGGGTGGGTACTGAAGCTTTCTTT.

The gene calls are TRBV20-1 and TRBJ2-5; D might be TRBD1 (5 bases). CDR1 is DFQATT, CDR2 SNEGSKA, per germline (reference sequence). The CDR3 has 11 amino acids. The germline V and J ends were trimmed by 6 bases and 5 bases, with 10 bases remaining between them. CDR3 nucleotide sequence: TGCAGTGCCGAGGCAGGGGAGACCCAGTACTTC. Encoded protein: CSAEAGETQYF.

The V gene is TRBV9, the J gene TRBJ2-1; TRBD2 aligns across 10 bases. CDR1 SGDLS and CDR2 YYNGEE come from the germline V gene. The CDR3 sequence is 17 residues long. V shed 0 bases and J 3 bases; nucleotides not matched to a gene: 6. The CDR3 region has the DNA TGTGCCAGCAGCGTAGGGGTAGCGGGGGGCATCTACAATGAGCAGTTCTTC. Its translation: CASSVGVAGGIYNEQFF.

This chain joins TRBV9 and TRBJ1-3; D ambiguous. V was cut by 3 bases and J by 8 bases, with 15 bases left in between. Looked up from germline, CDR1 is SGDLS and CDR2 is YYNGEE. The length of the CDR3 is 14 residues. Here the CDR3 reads CASSARLISDTIYF. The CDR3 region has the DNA TGTGCCAGCAGCGCTCGACTGATAAGTGACACCATATATTTT.

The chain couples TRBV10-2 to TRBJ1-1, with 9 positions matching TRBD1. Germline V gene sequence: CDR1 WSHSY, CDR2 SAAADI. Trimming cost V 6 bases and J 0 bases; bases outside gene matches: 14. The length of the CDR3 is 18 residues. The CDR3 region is CASSFSGDRELMNTEAFF. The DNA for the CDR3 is TGCGCCAGCAGCTTCAGTGGGGACAGGGAGTTAATGAACACTGAAGCTTTCTTT.